These 14 T cell receptor beta chains share one sample of origin, sequenced in a study of T-cell reconstitution after alpha-beta-depleted transplantation in children. As it was prepared, the TCRbeta library received unique molecular identifiers. TCRdb redid the calling of the PCR reads with MiXCR, one entry per CDR3 protein. The data show around 580,000 distinct CDR3 sequences, roughly a quarter seen once. The material was PBMCs, obtained before TCRalphabeta/CD19-depleted stem cell transplant. These receptors were collected from a boy younger than two with Wiskott-Aldrich syndrome, due to receive a stem cell transplant.

The J gene is TRBJ2-3, the V gene TRBV5-1, with TRBD2 identical over 16 bases. With 2 bases clipped from V and 4 bases from J, the junction kept 4 bases outside the gene matches. Germline CDR1 reads SGHRS; CDR2 reads YFSETQ. The CDR3 is 17 residues long. The CDR3 DNA reads TGCGCCAGCAGCTTACCGGGACTAGCGGGAGGGGCAGATACGCAGTATTTT. Translated: CASSLPGLAGGADTQYF.

The genes are TRBV29-1 and TRBJ1-3; D unclear. The CDR3 covers 12 residues. Germline CDR1 and CDR2: SQVTM and ANQGSEA. V was cut by 4 bases and J by 0 bases, with 4 bases left in between. The DNA of the CDR3 is TGCAGCGTTGGACACTCTGGAAACACCATATATTTT. Its translation: CSVGHSGNTIYF.

The rearrangement links TRBV5-1 to TRBJ2-1; D is undetermined. Trimming took 0 bases from V and 9 from J, leaving 13 bases between them. CDR1 and CDR2 from the germline V gene are SGHRS and YFSETQ. This CDR3 is built from 14 residues. The CDR3 region has the DNA TGCGCCAGCAGCTTGGCCGAGGCAGCGCTTGAGCAGTTCTTC. Residues: CASSLAEAALEQFF.

This clonotype was seen more than once but under ten times. V gene TRBV10-3 combines with J gene TRBJ1-2; D remains unclear. The CDR3 runs 13 residues. Germline values: CDR1 ENHRY, CDR2 SYGVKD. V lost 6 bases, J lost 4 bases, and 12 bases lay in between. The CDR3 is CAISGNVGYGYTF. The CDR3 DNA sequence: TGTGCCATCAGCGGGAATGTCGGCTATGGCTACACCTTC.

Here the CDR3 reads CASSPGQGPGGTEAFF. The DNA of the CDR3 is TGTGCCAGCAGCCCCGGACAGGGCCCGGGAGGCACTGAAGCTTTCTTT. V usage is TRBV7-9 and J usage is TRBJ1-1; 8 bases are shared with TRBD1. J lost 4 bases, V lost 5 bases, and 12 bases had no gene match. CDR1 is SEHNR, CDR2 FQNEAQ, per germline (reference sequence). CDR3 length: 16 amino acids.

This clonotype was recorded a few times. V is TRBV5-1 and J is TRBJ1-2; 7 nucleotides match TRBD1. This CDR3 has 17 amino acids. The ends lost 0 bases at V and 3 bases at J; junction bases unmatched: 11. Germline V lookup: CDR1 SGHRS, CDR2 YFSETQ. CDR3 sequence (DNA): TGCGCCAGCAGCTTGGCCGGGACAGATATAACCTACTATGGCTACACCTTC. Residues: CASSLAGTDITYYGYTF.

This clonotype has more than one count but fewer than ten. The J gene is TRBJ2-1, the V gene TRBV12-3 or TRBV12-4, with 7 bases that match TRBD1. This CDR3 has 14 amino acids. V trimming: 8 bases; J trimming: 4 bases; junction bases outside the gene matches: 8. The CDR3 bases are TGTGCCAGCGCCGGGGACAGCAGATACAATGAGCAGTTCTTC. As protein: CASAGDSRYNEQFF.

There are many counts of this clonotype. The V call is TRBV7-7, the J call TRBJ2-1; 10 nucleotides align to TRBD2. This CDR3 spans 14 amino acids. Germline V CDR1 and CDR2: SSHAT, FNYEAQ (reference sequence). V shed 8 bases and J 6 bases; nucleotides not matched to a gene: 7. Here the CDR3 reads CASSMGTSVNEQFF. CDR3 DNA sequence: TGTGCCAGCTCAATGGGGACTAGCGTCAATGAGCAGTTCTTC.

The chain carries TRBV14 and TRBJ2-5, with D tentatively TRBD1 (6 bases). V lost 1 base and J lost 5, with 17 bases in between. The CDR3 runs to 16 residues. Per germline, CDR1 SGHDN and CDR2 FVKESK. CDR3 DNA: TGTGCCAGCAGCCAAGGTGCCGGGACAAGGTTTGAGACCCAGTACTTC. Translating it yields CASSQGAGTRFETQYF.

The chain joins TRBV20-1 to TRBJ2-5; 16 nucleotides align to TRBD2. The CDR3 sequence is 15 residues long. Trimming removed 5 bases from V and 5 bases from J; junction bases left unmatched: 5. CDR1 DFQATT and CDR2 SNEGSKA come from the germline V gene (reference sequence). The CDR3 sequence is CSAGTSGGGPETQYF. The CDR3 DNA sequence: TGCAGTGCTGGGACTAGCGGGGGGGGGCCCGAGACCCAGTACTTC.

This clonotype has more than one count but fewer than ten. The rearrangement uses TRBV7-6 and TRBJ1-1, with D possibly being TRBD1 (6 bases). Per the germline V gene, CDR1 is SGHVS and CDR2 is FNYEAQ. Trimming cost V 5 bases and J 8 bases, with 15 bases left between them. The CDR3 covers 13 residues. CDR3 DNA: TGTGCCAGCAGCCTAGGGGGGAATCGAGAAGCTTTCTTT. This gives the protein CASSLGGNREAFF.

The chain joins TRBV7-2 to TRBJ2-7; D not certain. This CDR3 is 16 amino acids long. Germline-derived CDR1 and CDR2 are SGHTA and FQGNSA. Trimming stripped 2 bases from V and 0 bases from J, with 14 bases between. CDR3 coding DNA: TGTGCCAGCAGCTTATTTCCGCGGCCCAGCTCCTACGAGCAGTACTTC. Its protein is CASSLFPRPSSYEQYF.

This clonotype has a handful of counts. The J gene is TRBJ1-1, the V gene TRBV18; possibly TRBD1 for D (5 bases). Germline CDR1 KGHSH, CDR2 LQKENI. Trimming took 4 bases from V and 0 from J, leaving 15 bases between them. The CDR3 contains 16 residues. CDR3: CASSRLSGRVNTEAFF. CDR3 in DNA: TGTGCCAGCTCACGACTATCAGGGCGGGTGAACACTGAAGCTTTCTTT.

In DNA form, the CDR3 reads TGTGCCAGCAGTTTCCCGGGACAGGGAACCTTTGAGCCCCAGCATTTT. Protein product: CASSFPGQGTFEPQHF. The chain is built from TRBV28 and TRBJ1-5; 9 positions match TRBD1. V shed 3 bases and J 8 bases; nucleotides not matched to a gene: 11. CDR3 length equals 16 residues. Germline CDR1 MDHEN, CDR2 SYDVKM.